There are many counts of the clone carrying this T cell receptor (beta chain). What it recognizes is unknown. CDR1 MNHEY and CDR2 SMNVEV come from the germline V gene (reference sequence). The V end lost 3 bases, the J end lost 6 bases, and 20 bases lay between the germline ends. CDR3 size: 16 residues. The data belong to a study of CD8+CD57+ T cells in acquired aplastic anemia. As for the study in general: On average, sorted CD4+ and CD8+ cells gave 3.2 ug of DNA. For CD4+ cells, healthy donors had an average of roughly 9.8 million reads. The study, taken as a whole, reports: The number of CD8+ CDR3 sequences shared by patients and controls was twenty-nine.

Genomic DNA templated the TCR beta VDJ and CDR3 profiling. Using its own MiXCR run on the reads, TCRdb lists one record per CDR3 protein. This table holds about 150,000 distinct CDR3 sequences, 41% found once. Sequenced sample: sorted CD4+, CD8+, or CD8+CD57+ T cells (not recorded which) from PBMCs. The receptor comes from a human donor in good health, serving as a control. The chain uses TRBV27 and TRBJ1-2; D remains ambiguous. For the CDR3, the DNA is TGTGCCAGCAGTTTCTCCAGACACTACCGACGGGATGGCTACACCTTC. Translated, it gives CASSFSRHYRRDGYTF.